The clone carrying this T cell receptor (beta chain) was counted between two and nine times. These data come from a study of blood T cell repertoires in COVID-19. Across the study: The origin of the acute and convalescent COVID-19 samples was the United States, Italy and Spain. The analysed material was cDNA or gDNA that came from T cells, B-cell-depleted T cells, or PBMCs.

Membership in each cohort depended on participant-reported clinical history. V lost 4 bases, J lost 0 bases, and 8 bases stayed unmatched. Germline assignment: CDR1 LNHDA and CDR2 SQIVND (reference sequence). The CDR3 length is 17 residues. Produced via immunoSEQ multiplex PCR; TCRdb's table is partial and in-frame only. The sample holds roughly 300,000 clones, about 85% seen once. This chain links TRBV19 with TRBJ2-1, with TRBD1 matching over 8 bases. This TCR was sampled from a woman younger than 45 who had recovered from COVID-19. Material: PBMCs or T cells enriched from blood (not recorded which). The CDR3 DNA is TGTGCCAGTAGTACCCAAAGGACAGGGCGCTCCTACAATGAGCAGTTCTTC. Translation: CASSTQRTGRSYNEQFF.